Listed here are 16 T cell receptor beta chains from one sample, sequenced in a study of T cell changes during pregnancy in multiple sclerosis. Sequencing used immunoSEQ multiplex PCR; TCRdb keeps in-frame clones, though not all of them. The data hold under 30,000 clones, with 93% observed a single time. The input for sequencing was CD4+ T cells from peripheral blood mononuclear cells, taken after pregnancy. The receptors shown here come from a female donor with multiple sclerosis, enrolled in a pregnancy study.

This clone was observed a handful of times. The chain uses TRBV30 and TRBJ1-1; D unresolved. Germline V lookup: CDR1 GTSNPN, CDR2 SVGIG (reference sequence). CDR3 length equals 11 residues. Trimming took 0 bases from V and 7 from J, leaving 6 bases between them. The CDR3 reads CAWSVYSEAFF. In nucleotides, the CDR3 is TGTGCCTGGAGTGTATATAGTGAAGCTTTCTTT.

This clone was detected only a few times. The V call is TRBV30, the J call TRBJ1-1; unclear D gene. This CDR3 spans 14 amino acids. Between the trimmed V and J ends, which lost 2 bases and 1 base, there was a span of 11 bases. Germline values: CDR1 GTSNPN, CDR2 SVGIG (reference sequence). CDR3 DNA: TGTGCCTGGAGTAATATCAGGCGGAACACTGAAGCTTTCTTT. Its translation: CAWSNIRRNTEAFF.

CDR3 residues: CASIEGSSGNTIYF. For the CDR3, the DNA is TGTGCCAGTATTGAGGGAAGCTCTGGAAACACCATATATTTT. The J gene is TRBJ1-3, the V gene TRBV2; D remains ambiguous. CDR1 is SNHLY, CDR2 FYNNEI, per germline. The CDR3 is made up of 14 amino acids. V shed 9 bases and J shed 0 bases, with 12 bases lying between them. The full variable domain, with the rest looked up from reference TRBV2 and TRBJ1-3, is EPEVTQTPSHQVTQMGQEVILRCVPISNHLYFYWYRQILGQKVEFLVSFYNNEISEKSEIFDDQFSVERPDGSNFTLKIRSTKLEDSAMYFCASIEGSSGNTIYFGEGSWLTVV.

For the CDR3, the DNA is TGTGCCAGCAGCCAGATAGGGGGCCTAAACTATGGCTACACCTTC. Amino acids: CASSQIGGLNYGYTF. The chain couples TRBV5-6 to TRBJ1-2, with TRBD1 matching 7 bases. CDR1 is SGHDT, CDR2 YYEEEE, per germline. After removal of 4 bases from V and 2 bases from J, the junction contained 8 bases not matched to a gene. This CDR3 has 15 amino acids. The full variable domain, completed using reference TRBV5-6 and TRBJ1-2, is DAGVTQSPTHLIKTRGQQVTLRCSPKSGHDTVSWYQQALGQGPQFIFQYYEEEERQRGNFPDRFSGHQFPNYSSELNVNALLLGDSALYLCASSQIGGLNYGYTFGSGTRLTVV.

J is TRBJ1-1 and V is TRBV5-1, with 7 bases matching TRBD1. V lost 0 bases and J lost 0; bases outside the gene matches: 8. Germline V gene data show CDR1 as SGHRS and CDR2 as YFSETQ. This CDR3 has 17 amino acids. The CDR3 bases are TGCGCCAGCAGCTTGGCCCCCAGGGGGGCTATGAACACTGAAGCTTTCTTT. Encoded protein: CASSLAPRGAMNTEAFF.

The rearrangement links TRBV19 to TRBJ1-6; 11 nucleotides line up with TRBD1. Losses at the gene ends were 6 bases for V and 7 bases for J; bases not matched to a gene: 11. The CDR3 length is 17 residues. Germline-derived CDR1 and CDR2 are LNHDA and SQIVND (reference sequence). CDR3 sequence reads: CASSRSGGTGGNSPLHF. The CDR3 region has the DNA TGTGCCAGTAGCCGGAGCGGGGGGACAGGGGGAAATTCACCCCTCCACTTT.

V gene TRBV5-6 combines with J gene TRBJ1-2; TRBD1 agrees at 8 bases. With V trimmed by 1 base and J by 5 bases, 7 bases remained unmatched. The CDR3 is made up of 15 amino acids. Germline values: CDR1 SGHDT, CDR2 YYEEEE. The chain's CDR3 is CASSLTGTGSYGYTF. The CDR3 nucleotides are TGTGCCAGCAGCTTGACCGGGACAGGCAGTTATGGCTACACCTTC.

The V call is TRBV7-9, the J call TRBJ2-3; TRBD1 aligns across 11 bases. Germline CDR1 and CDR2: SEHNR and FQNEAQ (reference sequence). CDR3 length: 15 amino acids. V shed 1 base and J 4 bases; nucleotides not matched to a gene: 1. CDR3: CASSLGTGGPDTQYF. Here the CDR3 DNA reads TGTGCCAGCAGCTTAGGGACAGGGGGCCCAGATACGCAGTATTTT.

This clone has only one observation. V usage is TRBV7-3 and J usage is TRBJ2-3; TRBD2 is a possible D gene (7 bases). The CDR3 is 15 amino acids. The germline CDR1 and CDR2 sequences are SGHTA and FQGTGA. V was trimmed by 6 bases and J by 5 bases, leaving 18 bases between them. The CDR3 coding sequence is TGTGCCAGCAGTCTGGCTGGGGGGGCGAGAGATACGCAGTATTTT. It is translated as CASSLAGGARDTQYF.

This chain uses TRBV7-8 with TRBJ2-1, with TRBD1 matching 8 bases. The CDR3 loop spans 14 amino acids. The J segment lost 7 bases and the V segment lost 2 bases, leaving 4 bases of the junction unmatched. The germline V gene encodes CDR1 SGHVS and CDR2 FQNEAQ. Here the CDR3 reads CASSLRTGLNEQFF. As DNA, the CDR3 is TGTGCCAGCAGCTTAAGGACAGGGCTGAATGAGCAGTTCTTC.

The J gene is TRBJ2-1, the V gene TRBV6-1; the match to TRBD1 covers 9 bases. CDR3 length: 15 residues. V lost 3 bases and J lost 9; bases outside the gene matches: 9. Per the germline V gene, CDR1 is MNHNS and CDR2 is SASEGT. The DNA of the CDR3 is TGTGCCAGCAGTGACCCGGGACAGGGCAATTCTGAGCAGTTCTTC. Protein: CASSDPGQGNSEQFF.

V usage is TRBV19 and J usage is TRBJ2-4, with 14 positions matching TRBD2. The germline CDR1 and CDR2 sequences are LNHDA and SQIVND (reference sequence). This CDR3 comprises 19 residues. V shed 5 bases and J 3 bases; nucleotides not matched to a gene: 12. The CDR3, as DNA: TGTGCCAGTAGTTCAGGGACTAGCGGGAGCCCAGTAGGCAAAAACATTCAGTACTTC. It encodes CASSSGTSGSPVGKNIQYF.

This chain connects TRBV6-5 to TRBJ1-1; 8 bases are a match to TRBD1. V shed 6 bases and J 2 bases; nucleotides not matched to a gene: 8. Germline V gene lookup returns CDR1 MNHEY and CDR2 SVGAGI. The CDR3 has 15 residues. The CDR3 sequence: CASSGPGQANTEAFF. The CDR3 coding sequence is TGTGCCAGCAGCGGCCCGGGACAGGCTAACACTGAAGCTTTCTTT.

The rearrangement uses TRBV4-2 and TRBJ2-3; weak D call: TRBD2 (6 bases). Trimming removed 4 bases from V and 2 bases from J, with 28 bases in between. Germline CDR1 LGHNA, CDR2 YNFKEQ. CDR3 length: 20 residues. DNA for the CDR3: TGTGCCAGCAGCCCAAAGCGAATAATCCGGGACTCTAGTTACACAGATACGCAGTATTTT. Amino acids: CASSPKRIIRDSSYTDTQYF.

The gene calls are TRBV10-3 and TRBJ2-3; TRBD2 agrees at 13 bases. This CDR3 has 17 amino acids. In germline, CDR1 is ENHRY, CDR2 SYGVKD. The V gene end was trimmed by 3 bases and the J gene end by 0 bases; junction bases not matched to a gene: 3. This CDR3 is CAISEGTSGTSTDTQYF. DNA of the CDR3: TGTGCCATCAGTGAAGGGACTAGCGGGACTAGCACAGATACGCAGTATTTT.

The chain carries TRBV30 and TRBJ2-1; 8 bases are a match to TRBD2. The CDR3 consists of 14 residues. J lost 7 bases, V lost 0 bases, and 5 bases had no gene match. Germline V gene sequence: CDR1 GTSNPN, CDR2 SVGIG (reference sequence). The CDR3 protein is CAWSVRLATNEQFF. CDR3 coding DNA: TGTGCCTGGAGTGTACGACTAGCGACAAATGAGCAGTTCTTC. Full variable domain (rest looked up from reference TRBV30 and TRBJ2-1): SQTIHQWPATLVQPVGSPLSLECTVEGTSNPNLYWYRQAAGRGLQLLFYSVGIGQISSEVPQNLSASRPQDRQFILSSKKLLLSDSGFYLCAWSVRLATNEQFFGPGTRLTVL.